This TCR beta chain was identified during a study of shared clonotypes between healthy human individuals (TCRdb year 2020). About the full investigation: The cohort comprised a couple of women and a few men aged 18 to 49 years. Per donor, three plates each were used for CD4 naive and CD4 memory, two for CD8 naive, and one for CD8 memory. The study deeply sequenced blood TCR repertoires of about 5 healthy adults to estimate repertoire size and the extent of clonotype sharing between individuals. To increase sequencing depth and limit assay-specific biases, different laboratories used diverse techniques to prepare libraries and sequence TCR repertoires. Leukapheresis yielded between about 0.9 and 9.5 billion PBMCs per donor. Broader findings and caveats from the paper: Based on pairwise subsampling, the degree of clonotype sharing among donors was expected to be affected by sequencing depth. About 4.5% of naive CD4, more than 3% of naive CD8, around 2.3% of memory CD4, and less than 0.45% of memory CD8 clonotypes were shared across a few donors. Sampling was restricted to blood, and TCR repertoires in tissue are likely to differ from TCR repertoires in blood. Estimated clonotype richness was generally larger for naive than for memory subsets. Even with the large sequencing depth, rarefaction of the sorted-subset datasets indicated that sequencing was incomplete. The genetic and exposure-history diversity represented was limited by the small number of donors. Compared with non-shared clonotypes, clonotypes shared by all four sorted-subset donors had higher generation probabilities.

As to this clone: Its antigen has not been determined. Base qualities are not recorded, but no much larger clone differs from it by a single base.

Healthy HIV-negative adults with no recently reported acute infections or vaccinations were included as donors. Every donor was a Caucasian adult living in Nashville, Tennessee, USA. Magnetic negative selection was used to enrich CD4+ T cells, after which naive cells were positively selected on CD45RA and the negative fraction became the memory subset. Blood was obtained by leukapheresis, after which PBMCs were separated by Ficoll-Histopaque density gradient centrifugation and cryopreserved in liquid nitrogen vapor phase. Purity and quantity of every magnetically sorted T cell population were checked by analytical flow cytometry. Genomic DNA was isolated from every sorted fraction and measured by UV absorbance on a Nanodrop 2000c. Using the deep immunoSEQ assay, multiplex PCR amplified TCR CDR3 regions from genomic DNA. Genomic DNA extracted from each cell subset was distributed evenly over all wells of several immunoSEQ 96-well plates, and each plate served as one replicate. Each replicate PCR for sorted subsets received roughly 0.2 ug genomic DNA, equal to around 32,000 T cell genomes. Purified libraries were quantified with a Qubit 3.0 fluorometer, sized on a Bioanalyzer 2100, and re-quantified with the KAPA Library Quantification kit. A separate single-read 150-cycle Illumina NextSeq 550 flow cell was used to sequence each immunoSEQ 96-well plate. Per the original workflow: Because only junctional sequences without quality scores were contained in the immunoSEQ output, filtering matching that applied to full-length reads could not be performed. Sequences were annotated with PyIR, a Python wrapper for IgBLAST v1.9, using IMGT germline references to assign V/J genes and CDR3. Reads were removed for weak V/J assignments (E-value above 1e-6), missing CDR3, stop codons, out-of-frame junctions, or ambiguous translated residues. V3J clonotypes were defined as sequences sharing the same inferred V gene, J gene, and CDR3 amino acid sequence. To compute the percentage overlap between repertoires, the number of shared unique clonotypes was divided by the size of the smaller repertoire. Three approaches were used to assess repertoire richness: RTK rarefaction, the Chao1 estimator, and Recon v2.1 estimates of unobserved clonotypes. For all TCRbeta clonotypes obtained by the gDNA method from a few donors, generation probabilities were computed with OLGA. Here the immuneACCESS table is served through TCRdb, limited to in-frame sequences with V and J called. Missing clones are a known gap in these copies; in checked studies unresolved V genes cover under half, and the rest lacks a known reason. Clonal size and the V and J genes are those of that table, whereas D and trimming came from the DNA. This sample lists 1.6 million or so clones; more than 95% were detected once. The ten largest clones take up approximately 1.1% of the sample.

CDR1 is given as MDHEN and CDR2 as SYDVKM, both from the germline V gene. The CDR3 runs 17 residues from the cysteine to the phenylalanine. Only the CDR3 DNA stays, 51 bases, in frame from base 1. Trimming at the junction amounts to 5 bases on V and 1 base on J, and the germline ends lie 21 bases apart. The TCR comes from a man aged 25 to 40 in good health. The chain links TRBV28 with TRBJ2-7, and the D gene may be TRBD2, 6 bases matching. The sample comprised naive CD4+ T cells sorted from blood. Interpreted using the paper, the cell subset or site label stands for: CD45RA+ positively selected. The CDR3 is CASSPLRDSGDSYEQYF. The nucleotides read TGTGCCAGCAGTCCTTTGCGCGACTCGGGAGATTCCTACGAGCAGTACTTC. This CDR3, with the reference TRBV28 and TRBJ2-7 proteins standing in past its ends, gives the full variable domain DVKVTQSSRYLVKRTGEKVFLECVQDMDHENMFWYRQDPGLGLRLIYFSYDVKMKEKGDIPEGYSVSREKKERFSLILESASTNQTSMYLCASSPLRDSGDSYEQYFGPGTRLTVT.